This T cell receptor (beta chain) was found in a study of beta chain features in type 1 diabetes. There are 16 residues in the CDR3. Germline assignment: CDR1 SGHTA and CDR2 FQGTGA. J was trimmed by 5 bases and V by 3 bases; bases with no gene match: 3. What was sequenced were expressed TCRB transcripts, since all of the isolated RNA had been reverse transcribed. Method: immunoSEQ multiplex PCR; TCRdb's copy keeps in-frame clones and lacks some. The sample comprises about 40,000 clones, about two thirds of which are singletons, and over 2% rests with the top ten. In the case of this clone: What it binds is unknown. The same CDR3 can be traced to other DNA sequences in this sample.

Study results and caveats: Patients' naive, central memory and Treg TCRB repertoires seemed closer to one another than those of healthy donors. Patients with Type 1 diabetes showed moderately but significantly shorter TCRB CDR3s in all four CD4+ subsets.

The sequence derives from a woman in her twenties or thirties in good health. The sample taken for sequencing was Tregs from blood. The chain carries TRBV7-3 and TRBJ2-2; 13 bases are a match to TRBD2. The CDR3 nucleotides are TGTGCCAGCAGCTTTGGGACTAGCGGGATTACCGGGGAGCTGTTTTTT. Encoded protein: CASSFGTSGITGELFF.